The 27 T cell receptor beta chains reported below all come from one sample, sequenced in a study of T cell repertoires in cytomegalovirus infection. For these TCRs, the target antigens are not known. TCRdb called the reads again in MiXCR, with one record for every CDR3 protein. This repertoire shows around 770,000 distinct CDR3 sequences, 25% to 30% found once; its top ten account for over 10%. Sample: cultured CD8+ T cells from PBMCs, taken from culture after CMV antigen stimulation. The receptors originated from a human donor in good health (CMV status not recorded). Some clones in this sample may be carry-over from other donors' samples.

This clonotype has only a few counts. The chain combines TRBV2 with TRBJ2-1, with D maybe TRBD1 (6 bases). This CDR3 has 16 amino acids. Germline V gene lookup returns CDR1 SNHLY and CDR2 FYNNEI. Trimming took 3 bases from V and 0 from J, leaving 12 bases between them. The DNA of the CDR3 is TGTGCCAGCAGTGAGACAGGTTTTAGCTCCTACAATGAGCAGTTCTTC. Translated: CASSETGFSSYNEQFF.

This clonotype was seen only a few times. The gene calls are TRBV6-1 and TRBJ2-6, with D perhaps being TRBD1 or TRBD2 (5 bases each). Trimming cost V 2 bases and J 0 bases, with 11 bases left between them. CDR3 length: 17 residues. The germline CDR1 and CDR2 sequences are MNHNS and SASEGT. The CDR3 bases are TGTGCCAGCAGTGAAAGGGGACCGATCTCTGGGGCCAACGTCCTGACTTTC. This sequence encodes CASSERGPISGANVLTF.

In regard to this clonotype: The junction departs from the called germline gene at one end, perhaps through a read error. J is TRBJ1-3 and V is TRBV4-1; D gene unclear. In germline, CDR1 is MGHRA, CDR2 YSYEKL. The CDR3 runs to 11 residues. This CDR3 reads CAGETGTTIYF. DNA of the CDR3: TGCGCCGGGGAAACGGGAACCACCATATATTTT.

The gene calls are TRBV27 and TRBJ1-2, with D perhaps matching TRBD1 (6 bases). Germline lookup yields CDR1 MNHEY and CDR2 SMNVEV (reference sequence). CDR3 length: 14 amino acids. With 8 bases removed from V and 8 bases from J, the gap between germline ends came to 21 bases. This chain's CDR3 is CASGEGWGAWGYTF. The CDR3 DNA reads TGTGCCAGCGGAGAGGGATGGGGGGCCTGGGGCTACACCTTC.

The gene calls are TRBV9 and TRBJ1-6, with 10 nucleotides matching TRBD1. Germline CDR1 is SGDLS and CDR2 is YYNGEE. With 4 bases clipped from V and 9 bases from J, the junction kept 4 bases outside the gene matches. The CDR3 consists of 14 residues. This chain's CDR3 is CASSIRDRGSPLHF. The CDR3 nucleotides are TGTGCCAGCAGCATCCGGGACAGGGGTTCACCCCTCCACTTT.

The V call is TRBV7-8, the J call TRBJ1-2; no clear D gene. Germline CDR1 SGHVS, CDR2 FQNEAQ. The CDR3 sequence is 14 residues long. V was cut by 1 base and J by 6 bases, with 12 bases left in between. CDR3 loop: CASSLGLNKNGYTF. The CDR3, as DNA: TGTGCCAGCAGCTTAGGACTCAACAAGAATGGCTACACCTTC.

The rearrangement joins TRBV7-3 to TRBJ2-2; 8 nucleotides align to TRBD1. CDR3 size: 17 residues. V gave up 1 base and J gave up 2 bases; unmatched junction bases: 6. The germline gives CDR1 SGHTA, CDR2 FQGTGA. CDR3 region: CASSLKLGTGNTGELFF. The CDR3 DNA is TGTGCCAGCAGCTTAAAATTAGGGACAGGCAACACCGGGGAGCTGTTTTTT.

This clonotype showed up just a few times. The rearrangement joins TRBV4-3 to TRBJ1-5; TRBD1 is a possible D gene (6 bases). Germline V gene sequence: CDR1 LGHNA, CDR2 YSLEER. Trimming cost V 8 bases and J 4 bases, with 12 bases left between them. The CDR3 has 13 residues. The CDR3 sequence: CASGSRGNQPQHF. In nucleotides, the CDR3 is TGCGCCAGCGGAAGCAGGGGAAATCAGCCCCAGCATTTT.

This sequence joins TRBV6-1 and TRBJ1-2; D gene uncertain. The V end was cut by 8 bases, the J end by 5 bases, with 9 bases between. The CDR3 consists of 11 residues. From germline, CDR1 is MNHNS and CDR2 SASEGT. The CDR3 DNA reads TGTGCCAGCCGGAATCCTTATGGCTACACCTTC. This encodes CASRNPYGYTF.

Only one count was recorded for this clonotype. The CDR3: CASSLMVPSYNEQFF. In DNA form, the CDR3 reads TGTGCCAGCAGTTTGATGGTTCCCTCCTACAATGAGCAGTTCTTC. The chain couples TRBV28 to TRBJ2-1; D is ambiguous. The CDR3 covers 15 residues. Trimming shortened V by 3 bases and J by 0 bases, and 9 bases separated the two germline ends. Germline V CDR1 and CDR2: MDHEN, SYDVKM. Together with reference TRBV28 and TRBJ2-1, the CDR3 gives the full variable domain: DVKVTQSSRYLVKRTGEKVFLECVQDMDHENMFWYRQDPGLGLRLIYFSYDVKMKEKGDIPEGYSVSREKKERFSLILESASTNQTSMYLCASSLMVPSYNEQFFGPGTRLTVL.

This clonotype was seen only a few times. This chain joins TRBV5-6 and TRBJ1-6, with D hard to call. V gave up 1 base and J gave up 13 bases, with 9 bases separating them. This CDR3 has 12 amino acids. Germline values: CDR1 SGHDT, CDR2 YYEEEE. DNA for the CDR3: TGTGCCAGCAGCTTGACTTCGTCGCCCCTCCACTTT. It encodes CASSLTSSPLHF. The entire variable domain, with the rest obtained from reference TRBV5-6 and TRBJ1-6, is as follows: DAGVTQSPTHLIKTRGQQVTLRCSPKSGHDTVSWYQQALGQGPQFIFQYYEEEERQRGNFPDRFSGHQFPNYSSELNVNALLLGDSALYLCASSLTSSPLHFGNGTRLTVT.

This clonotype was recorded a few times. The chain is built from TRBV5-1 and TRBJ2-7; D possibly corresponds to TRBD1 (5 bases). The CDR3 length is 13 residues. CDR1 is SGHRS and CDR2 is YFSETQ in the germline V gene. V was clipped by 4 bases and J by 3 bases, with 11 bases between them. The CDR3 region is CASSIRQFYEQYV. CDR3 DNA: TGCGCCAGCAGCATACGACAGTTCTACGAGCAGTACGTC.

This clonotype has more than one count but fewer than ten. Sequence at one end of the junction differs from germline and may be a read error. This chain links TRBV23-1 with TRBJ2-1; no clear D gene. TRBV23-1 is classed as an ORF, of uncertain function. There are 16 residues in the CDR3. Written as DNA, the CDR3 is TGCGCCAGTAGTCAATCGCAACTATCCTTATACAATGAGCAGTTCTTC. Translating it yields CASSQSQLSLYNEQFF.

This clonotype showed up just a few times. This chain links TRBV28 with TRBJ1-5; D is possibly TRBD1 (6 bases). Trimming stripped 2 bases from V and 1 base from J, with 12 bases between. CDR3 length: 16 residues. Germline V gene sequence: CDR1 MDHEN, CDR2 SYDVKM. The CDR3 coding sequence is TGTGCCAGCAGTTTAGGACTGGGGGCGAGCAATCAGCCCCAGCATTTT. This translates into CASSLGLGASNQPQHF.

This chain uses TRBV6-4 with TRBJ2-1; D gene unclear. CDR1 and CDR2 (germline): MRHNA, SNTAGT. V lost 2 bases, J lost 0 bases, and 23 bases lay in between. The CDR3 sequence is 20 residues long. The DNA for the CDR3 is TGTGCCAGCAGTGACCCTCTTTGGGTACGGAAAGGAAGCTCCTACAATGAGCAGTTCTTC. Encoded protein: CASSDPLWVRKGSSYNEQFF.

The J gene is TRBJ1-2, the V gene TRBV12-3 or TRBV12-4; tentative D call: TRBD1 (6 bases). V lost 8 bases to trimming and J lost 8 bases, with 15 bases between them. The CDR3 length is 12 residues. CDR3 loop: CASGTGMVGYTF. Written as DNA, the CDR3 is TGTGCCAGCGGTACAGGGATGGTGGGCTACACCTTC.

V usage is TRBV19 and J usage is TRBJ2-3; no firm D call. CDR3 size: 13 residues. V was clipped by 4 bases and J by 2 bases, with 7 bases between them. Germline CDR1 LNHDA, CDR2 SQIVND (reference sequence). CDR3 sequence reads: CASSTDATDTQYF. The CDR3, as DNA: TGTGCCAGTAGTACAGACGCCACAGATACGCAGTATTTT.

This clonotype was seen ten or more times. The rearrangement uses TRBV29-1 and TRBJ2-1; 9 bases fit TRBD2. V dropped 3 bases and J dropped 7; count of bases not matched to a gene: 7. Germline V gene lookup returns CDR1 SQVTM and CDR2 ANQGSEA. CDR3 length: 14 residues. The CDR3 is CSVEVAGGGNEQFF. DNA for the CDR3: TGCAGCGTTGAGGTGGCGGGGGGGGGGAATGAGCAGTTCTTC.

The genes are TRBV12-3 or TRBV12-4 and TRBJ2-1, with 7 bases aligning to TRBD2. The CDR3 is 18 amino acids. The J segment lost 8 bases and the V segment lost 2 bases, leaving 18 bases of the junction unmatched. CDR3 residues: CASSLSGSMGGIGDEQFF. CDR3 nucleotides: TGTGCCAGCAGTTTAAGCGGATCGATGGGGGGGATCGGTGATGAGCAGTTCTTC.

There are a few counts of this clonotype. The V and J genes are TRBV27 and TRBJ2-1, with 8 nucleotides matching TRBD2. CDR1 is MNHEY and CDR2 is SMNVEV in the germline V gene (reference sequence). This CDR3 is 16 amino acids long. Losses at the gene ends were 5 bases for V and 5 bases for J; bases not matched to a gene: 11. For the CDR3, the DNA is TGTGCCAGCAGTCTCCTCCCGGGGGGGCCGAACAATGAGCAGTTCTTC. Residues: CASSLLPGGPNNEQFF.

The CDR3 loop is CASSPRGGEQIYEQYF. Here the CDR3 DNA reads TGTGCCAGCAGCCCTAGGGGGGGCGAGCAGATCTACGAGCAGTACTTC. The chain employs TRBV7-2 and TRBJ2-7; D possibly corresponds to TRBD2 (7 bases). The CDR3 is 16 amino acids. The V end was cut by 5 bases, the J end by 3 bases, with 20 bases between. The germline gives CDR1 SGHTA, CDR2 FQGNSA. The entire variable domain, with the rest obtained from reference TRBV7-2 and TRBJ2-7, is as follows: GAGVSQSPSNKVTEKGKDVELRCDPISGHTALYWYRQSLGQGLEFLIYFQGNSAPDKSGLPSDRFSAERTGGSVSTLTIQRTQQEDSAVYLCASSPRGGEQIYEQYFGPGTRLTVT.

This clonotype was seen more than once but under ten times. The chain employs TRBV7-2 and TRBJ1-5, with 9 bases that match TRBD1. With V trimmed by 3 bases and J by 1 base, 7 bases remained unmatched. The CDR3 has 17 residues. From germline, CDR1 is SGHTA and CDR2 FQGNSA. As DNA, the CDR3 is TGTGCCAGCAGCTTCTATAACAGGGGGCAAAGCAATCAGCCCCAGCATTTT. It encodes CASSFYNRGQSNQPQHF.

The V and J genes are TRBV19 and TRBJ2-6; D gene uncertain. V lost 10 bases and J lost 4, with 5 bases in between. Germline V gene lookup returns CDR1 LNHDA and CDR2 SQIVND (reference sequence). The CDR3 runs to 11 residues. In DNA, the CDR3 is TGTGCCACCCAGGGGGCCAACGTCCTGACTTTC. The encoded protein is CATQGANVLTF.

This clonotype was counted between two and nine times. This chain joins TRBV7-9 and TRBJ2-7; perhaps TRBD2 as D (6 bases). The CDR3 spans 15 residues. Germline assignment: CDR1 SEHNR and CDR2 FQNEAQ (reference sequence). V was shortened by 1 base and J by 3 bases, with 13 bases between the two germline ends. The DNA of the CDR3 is TGTGCCAGCAGCTTAGAGGGGAAGGGAGGCTACGAGCAGTACTTC. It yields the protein CASSLEGKGGYEQYF.

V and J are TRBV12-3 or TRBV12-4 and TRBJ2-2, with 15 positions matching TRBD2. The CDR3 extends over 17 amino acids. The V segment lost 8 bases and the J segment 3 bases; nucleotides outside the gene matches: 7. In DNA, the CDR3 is TGTGCCAGCCCCCCGGGACTAGCGGGGGGTTACACCGGGGAGCTGTTTTTT. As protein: CASPPGLAGGYTGELFF.

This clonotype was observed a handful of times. DNA of the CDR3: TGTGCCAGCAGTTTGACAGGGGAGGCCTACGAGCAGTACGTC. Amino acid sequence: CASSLTGEAYEQYV. The genes are TRBV6-2 or TRBV6-3 and TRBJ2-7; 8 bases match TRBD1. This CDR3 is built from 14 residues. The V gene end was trimmed by 4 bases and the J gene end by 2 bases; junction bases not matched to a gene: 4. Germline loops: CDR1 MNHEY, CDR2 SVGEGT.

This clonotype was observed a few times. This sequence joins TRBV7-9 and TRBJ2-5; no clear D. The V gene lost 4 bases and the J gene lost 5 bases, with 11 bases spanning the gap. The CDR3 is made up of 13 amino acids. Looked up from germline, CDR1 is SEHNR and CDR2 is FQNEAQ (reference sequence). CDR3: CASSSGRRETQYF. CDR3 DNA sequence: TGTGCCAGCAGCTCGGGCCGAAGGGAGACCCAGTACTTC.